A single TCR beta chain is shown here with its context. Its antigen is not known. The PCR ran on 60 Vbeta and 13 Jbeta primers. The protocol was immunoSEQ multiplex PCR, while the TCRdb copy is restricted to in-frame clones and leaves out a portion. This sample has 200,000 or so clones, with around 86% found just once. The data belong to a study of cytomegalovirus exposure and HLA in healthy donors. General study points: It was reported that the classifier diagnosed cytomegalovirus status with high specificity and sensitivity in both the original and validation cohorts. Other equally common chains were less clonally expanded than HLA-associated TCR beta chains, a later analysis showed. Specificity for CMV antigens was confirmed in vitro for a few of the CMV-associated chains.

Donors consisted of healthy bone marrow donors. Germline V gene sequence: CDR1 SNHLY, CDR2 FYNNEI. The CDR3 has 15 residues. Trimming at V came to 5 bases and at J to 6 bases, leaving 10 bases not matched to a gene. What was sequenced was PBMCs. The chain joins TRBV2 to TRBJ1-5, with 7 bases aligning to TRBD1. The TCR comes from a woman aged 45-59 years in good health and CMV-seropositive. The CDR3 DNA follows: TGTGCCAGCAGTCCCTTGACAGGGACCAGTCAGCCCCAGCATTTT. Its translation is CASSPLTGTSQPQHF.